The entry that follows covers one TCR beta chain sequence. Antigen unknown. Unique molecular identifiers (one per individual cDNA molecule) were attached. From the 5' RACE reads, TCRdb called clonotypes with MiXCR, one entry per CDR3 protein. The sample includes some 48,000 distinct CDR3 sequences, 6% to 8% seen only once; the top ten take under 9%. This CDR3 contains 16 residues. CDR1 is DFQATT, CDR2 SNEGSKA, per germline (reference sequence). The trim removed 2 bases at V and 6 bases at J, leaving 9 bases unmatched. The data belong to a study of early T cells in non-severe SARS-CoV-2 infection. Overall study: Chains were unpaired, as sequencing was done on bulk RNA from unsorted whole blood. Study-wide findings and caveats: Anti-spike CD8 responses were favored in VDJdb matching, and private and CD4 specificities were missed.

This TCR came from an adult who was a healthcare worker with PCR-confirmed SARS-CoV-2 infection or an uninfected control (not recorded which). The specimen was whole blood, collected at baseline. V and J are TRBV20-1 and TRBJ2-7, with 14 bases fitting TRBD2. This chain's CDR3 is CSARSTSGRASVEQYF. CDR3 DNA sequence: TGCAGTGCTAGATCGACTAGCGGGAGGGCCTCTGTCGAGCAGTACTTC.